The T cell receptor beta chain described here comes from a study of T cell responses to AZD1222 COVID-19 vaccine (dated by TCRdb to 2020 to 2022). For context, the study as a whole: AZD1222 recipients given second doses at about 4 weeks or at about 12 weeks were pooled, since spike-specific TCR depth and breadth were not found to differ between the two schedules. Trial participants were enrolled into age subgroups of 18-55, 56-69 and 70-plus years, which contained about 160, 30 and 59 TCR-sequenced participants, respectively. TCR sequencing was performed for 230 to 250 trial participants, of whom approximately 200 were given two doses of AZD1222 and 26 were given two doses of MenACWY control vaccine. What the research found in general, with its limitations: Conclusions about previously exposed vaccinees are limited, since just 5 to 7 AZD1222 recipients were seropositive for SARS-CoV-2 at baseline. In the small 56-69-year group, the increase in depth fell short of significance, most likely because of low power. Vaccine-associated CD4 TCRs spanned the whole spike protein, with dominant responses in regions 160-218 and 743-854. No day 14 peak-response samples were available, so repertoires were characterized only after the peak T cell response. Participants were mostly white British and included more females than males, and it was suggested by the authors that clonal diversity may have been underestimated. After two AZD1222 doses, spike-specific TCR breadth and depth were significantly higher than at day 0 and than in MenACWY recipients. Reportedly, almost half of the unique spike-specific TCRs recognized epitopes lying outside the regions that are mutated in the B.1.351 and B.1.1.7 variants.

As encoded in the germline V gene, CDR1 is MDHEN while CDR2 is SYDVKM. The CDR3, cysteine through phenylalanine, is 15 amino acids long. Left in the record is the CDR3 DNA by itself, 45 bases read in frame from the first base. The junction carries 17 bases between V and J, which are trimmed by 7 bases and 7 bases respectively. What this sample's time point label stands for: baseline before first vaccination. Samples from vaccinated people were obtained from the UK trials COV001 and COV002, which included a single-blind randomized controlled phase 2/3 trial of AZD1222 (ChAdOx1 nCoV-19) in healthy adults. For TCRbeta chain sequencing, PBMC samples were collected from trial participants at day 0 and at day 28 after the second dose. The CDR3 regions of human TCRbeta chains were analyzed by immunosequencing. The original methods were these. Repertoire TCRs were checked for matches against a reference library of SARS-CoV-2-specific TCRs that had been generated using the MIRA antigen-specificity platform. Breadth was defined as the fraction of unique TCRs that were SARS-CoV-2-associated, and depth was defined as the fraction of total T cells that were SARS-CoV-2-associated. Each spike-specific TCR was assigned to its reactive spike region and to a CD4 or CD8 class using the MIRA data. Log10-transformed breadth and depth values were compared by one-way ANOVA with Sidak's multiple comparisons tests. TCRdb retrieved this table from immuneACCESS and kept in-frame rearrangements only. Not all clones are present; in checked studies, unresolved V genes account for under half, and no reason is known for the remainder. That table gives V, J and clone size, and the DNA gave D and trimming. The sample profile shows 100,000 to 150,000 clones; over 80% of them were found once. In total, the top ten clones hold more than 5.5% of the sample.

Concerning this clone: The target of this receptor is not known. No qualities accompany the bases; no much larger clone lies one base away.

Specimen: peripheral blood, collected on day 0 of AZD1222 vaccination. The rearrangement joined TRBV28 to TRBJ1-6, with no reliable assignment of the D segment. The clonotype was recovered from an adult in good health. The DNA reads as follows: TGTGCCAGCACCCCAGTCGGGCTCGGGAATTCACCCCTCCACTTT. This encodes CASTPVGLGNSPLHF.